A single sample is the source of the 4 T cell receptor beta chains below, sequenced in a study of blood T cell repertoires in COVID-19. Sequencing used immunoSEQ multiplex PCR; TCRdb keeps in-frame clones, though not all of them. The repertoire has a few hundred thousand clones, 70% to 90% of them found once; the top ten carry more than 2%. Sequenced sample: PBMCs or T cells enriched from blood (not recorded which). Every receptor here comes from a man between 25 and 39 years old who had recovered from COVID-19.

The chain is built from TRBV30 and TRBJ2-2, with D possibly TRBD2 on 6 matching bases. Germline V gives CDR1 GTSNPN, CDR2 SVGIG (reference sequence). V was clipped by 2 bases and J by 3 bases, with 13 bases between them. The CDR3 extends over 15 amino acids. The chain's CDR3 is CAWSTLGGDTGELFF. As DNA, the CDR3 is TGTGCCTGGAGTACCTTAGGAGGGGACACCGGGGAGCTGTTTTTT. The whole variable domain, remainder taken from reference TRBV30 and TRBJ2-2, is SQTIHQWPATLVQPVGSPLSLECTVEGTSNPNLYWYRQAAGRGLQLLFYSVGIGQISSEVPQNLSASRPQDRQFILSSKKLLLSDSGFYLCAWSTLGGDTGELFFGEGSRLTVL.

The rearrangement uses TRBV6-5 and TRBJ2-3; 11 nucleotides align to TRBD2. Germline assignment: CDR1 MNHEY and CDR2 SVGAGI. This CDR3 region has 15 residues. J lost 3 bases, V lost 9 bases, and 8 bases had no gene match. CDR3 in DNA: TGTGCCAGTTCTACTAGCGGGGGATGGACAGATACGCAGTATTTT. This codes for CASSTSGGWTDTQYF.

The rearrangement joins TRBV7-9 to TRBJ2-3; D perhaps matches TRBD2 (6 bases). V was shortened by 6 bases and J by 1 base, with 11 bases between the two germline ends. This CDR3 has 14 residues. The V gene's germline CDR1 is SEHNR and CDR2 FQNEAQ (reference sequence). This CDR3 reads CASSRGTRTDTQYF. The CDR3 coding sequence is TGTGCCAGCAGTCGGGGGACTCGCACAGATACGCAGTATTTT.

The gene calls are TRBV5-4 and TRBJ1-2; 7 nucleotides align to TRBD1. This CDR3 is built from 14 residues. V lost 4 bases to trimming and J lost 6 bases; unmatched junction nucleotides: 9. Germline CDR1 reads SGHNT; CDR2 reads YYREEE (reference sequence). The CDR3 DNA follows: TGTGCCAGCAGCATCAGGACAGGACTCAATGGCTACACCTTC. The encoded protein is CASSIRTGLNGYTF.